This T cell receptor beta chain was retrieved from a study of blood T cell repertoires in COVID-19. Trimming shortened V by 1 base and J by 1 base, and 10 bases separated the two germline ends. This CDR3 region has 15 residues. CDR1 is SGHVS, CDR2 FQNEAQ, per germline. TCRdb's table, derived via immunoSEQ multiplex PCR, lists solely in-frame clones and lacks some. The table has about 62,000 clones, 65% to 85% seen once. The TCR sequence derives from a woman aged 80 or over with active or convalescent COVID-19. The sequenced material came from peripheral blood. This chain links TRBV7-8 with TRBJ1-1; D possibly corresponds to TRBD1 (5 bases). The CDR3 coding sequence is TGTGCCAGCAGCTTAGATCAGGGCTGGAACACTGAAGCTTTCTTT. This gives the protein CASSLDQGWNTEAFF.